This TCR beta chain is from a study of control samples from healthy donors and cancer patients. J lost 0 bases, V lost 0 bases, and 5 bases had no gene match. This CDR3 has 16 residues. Germline values: CDR1 SGHKS, CDR2 YYEKEE (reference sequence). Profiled with immunoSEQ multiplex PCR; TCRdb holds only in-frame clones, not every one. The sample includes under 30,000 clones, roughly nine tenths of them seen just once. V is TRBV5-5 and J is TRBJ2-7; 8 bases are a match to TRBD2. This receptor was identified in a female donor with melanoma. The sample consisted of formalin-fixed, paraffin-embedded tissue. In nucleotides, the CDR3 is TGTGCCAGCAGCTTGGAGGGTAGCGGGAACTCCTACGAGCAGTACTTC. This translates into CASSLEGSGNSYEQYF.